The 2 T cell receptor beta chains given below trace back to one sample, sequenced in a study of Graves' ophthalmopathy and Graves' hyperthyroidism. From RNA, the CDR3 regions of TCR beta chains were amplified and sequenced. Second-round multiplex PCR followed a first-round RT-PCR using HTBI primers. TCRdb re-called the multiplex PCR reads through MiXCR, storing one row per CDR3 protein. This table holds hundreds of thousands of distinct CDR3 sequences, about 24% found once. Specimen: peripheral blood. The receptor source for this set is a woman aged 18-35 years with stable Graves' hyperthyroidism. Some clones in this sample may be carry-over from other donors' samples.

Ten or more counts support this clonotype. The chain joins TRBV6-1 to TRBJ2-5; D possibly matches TRBD1 or TRBD2 (5 bases each). Deletions cut 7 bases from V and 7 bases from J, with 13 bases between. The germline gives CDR1 MNHNS, CDR2 SASEGT. The CDR3 covers 12 residues. CDR3 sequence reads: CASTTGGGTQYF. The CDR3 region has the DNA TGTGCCAGCACCACAGGCGGAGGGACCCAGTACTTC.

V usage is TRBV6-2 or TRBV6-3 and J usage is TRBJ2-2, with D possibly matching TRBD1 (5 bases). CDR3 size: 16 residues. The V and J ends lost 0 bases and 8 bases respectively, with 16 bases between them. Germline V CDR1 and CDR2: MNHEY, SVGEGT. CDR3 nucleotides: TGTGCCAGCAGTTACTCGGGGCAGGCGGATACTGGGGAGCTGTTTTTT. It specifies CASSYSGQADTGELFF.